This note documents a single T cell receptor (beta chain) sequence. Antigen unknown. The record originates from a study of cytomegalovirus exposure and HLA in healthy donors. Background on the study: As released early, the data held roughly 85 million unique TCRs from HLA-typed donors. Among about 400 genotyped donors, about 83% fell in the Caucasian-associated ancestry cluster. General study points: Indistinguishable V segments, including TRBV6-2 and TRBV6-3, were excluded.

Germline CDR1 GTSNPN, CDR2 SVGIG (reference sequence). CDR3 length equals 14 residues. V dropped 2 bases and J dropped 2; count of bases not matched to a gene: 2. A multiplex PCR was run with 60 Vbeta primers and 13 Jbeta primers. The authors' processing: It was a later analysis that counted roughly 80 million unique TCR beta chains, of which around 11 million were shared. Here immunoSEQ multiplex PCR was the method, and the copy in TCRdb shows in-frame clones only, minus some. V and J calls and clone size are those listed in that table; D and trimming were worked out from the DNA. This table has about 120,000 clones, roughly 82% appearing once.

The chain couples TRBV30 to TRBJ1-5; 8 nucleotides match TRBD1. Specimen: PBMCs. The sequence was obtained from a woman between 18 and 29 years old in good health and CMV-seronegative. The CDR3 sequence: CAWSSTGGNQPQHF. In DNA, the CDR3 is TGTGCCTGGAGTTCGACAGGGGGCAATCAGCCCCAGCATTTT.